This section outlines one T cell receptor beta chain sequence together with its context. The target antigen is unknown. The protocol was immunoSEQ multiplex PCR, while the TCRdb copy is restricted to in-frame clones and leaves out a portion. The profile covers roughly 120,000 clones, with 91% appearing a single time and approximately 3% taken by the ten largest. This sample was included in a study of T cell responses to AZD1222 COVID-19 vaccine. Notes on the study in general: Spike-wide coverage was observed for vaccine-associated CD4 TCRs, with dominant responses at 160-218 and 743-854.

Germline V gene data show CDR1 as SEHNR and CDR2 as FQNEAQ (reference sequence). With V trimmed by 6 bases and J by 0 bases, 6 bases remained unmatched. The CDR3 has 15 residues. V gene TRBV7-9 combines with J gene TRBJ1-2, with 8 nucleotides matching TRBD1. Here the sequenced sample was peripheral blood, taken on day 0 of AZD1222 vaccination. The source is an adult in good health. This CDR3 reads CASRSGTGTNYGYTF. In nucleotides, the CDR3 is TGTGCCAGCAGATCAGGGACAGGCACTAACTATGGCTACACCTTC.